The T cell receptor beta chain described here comes from a study of CD8 T cells in ankylosing spondylitis. Germline values: CDR1 DFQATT, CDR2 SNEGSKA (reference sequence). V shed 5 bases and J shed 4 bases, with 8 bases lying between them. The CDR3 is 12 residues long. Via MiXCR, TCRdb re-called the 5' RACE reads, giving one row per CDR3 protein. This table holds fewer than 130,000 distinct CDR3 sequences, about 25% found once. Sequences were obtained from synovial fluid, either unsorted or a sorted T cell fraction (not recorded which). V and J are TRBV20-1 and TRBJ1-4, with D hard to call. The sequence derives from a male donor with ankylosing spondylitis. The CDR3: CSAPRINEKLFF. CDR3 nucleotides: TGCAGTGCTCCACGGATTAATGAAAAACTGTTTTTT.